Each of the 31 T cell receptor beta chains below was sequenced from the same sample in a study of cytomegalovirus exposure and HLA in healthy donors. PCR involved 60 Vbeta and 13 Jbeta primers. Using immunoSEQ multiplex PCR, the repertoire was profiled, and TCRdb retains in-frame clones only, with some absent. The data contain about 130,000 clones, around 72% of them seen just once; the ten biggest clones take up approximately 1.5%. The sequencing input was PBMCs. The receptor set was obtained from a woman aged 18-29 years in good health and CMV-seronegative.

The CDR3 protein is CAHDWGAGGVRFTDTQYF. The CDR3 region has the DNA TGTGCCCACGACTGGGGAGCGGGAGGGGTTCGGTTCACAGATACGCAGTATTTT. The chain links TRBV30 to TRBJ2-3, with 10 bases matching TRBD2. The CDR3 has 18 amino acids. Per germline, CDR1 GTSNPN and CDR2 SVGIG (reference sequence). Trimming at V came to 8 bases and at J to 2 bases, leaving 19 bases not matched to a gene.

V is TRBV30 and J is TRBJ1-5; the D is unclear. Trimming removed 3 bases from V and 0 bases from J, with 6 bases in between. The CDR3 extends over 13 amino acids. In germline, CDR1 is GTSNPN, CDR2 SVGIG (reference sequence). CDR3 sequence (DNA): TGTGCCTGGAGCCCCATTAGCAATCAGCCCCAGCATTTT. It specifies CAWSPISNQPQHF.

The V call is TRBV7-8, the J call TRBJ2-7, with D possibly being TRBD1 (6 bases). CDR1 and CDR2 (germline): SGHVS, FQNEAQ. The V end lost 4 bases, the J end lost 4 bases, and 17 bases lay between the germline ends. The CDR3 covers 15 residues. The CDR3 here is CASSSYVQGKYEQYF. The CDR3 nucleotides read TGTGCCAGCAGCTCCTATGTACAGGGAAAGTACGAGCAGTACTTC.

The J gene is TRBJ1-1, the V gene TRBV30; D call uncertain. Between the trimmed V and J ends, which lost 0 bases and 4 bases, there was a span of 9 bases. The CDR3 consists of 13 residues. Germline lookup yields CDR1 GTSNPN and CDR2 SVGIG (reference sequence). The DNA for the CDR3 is TGTGCCTGGAGTGTACGAAGAGGCACTGAAGCTTTCTTT. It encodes CAWSVRRGTEAFF. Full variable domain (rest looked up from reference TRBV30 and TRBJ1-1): SQTIHQWPATLVQPVGSPLSLECTVEGTSNPNLYWYRQAAGRGLQLLFYSVGIGQISSEVPQNLSASRPQDRQFILSSKKLLLSDSGFYLCAWSVRRGTEAFFGQGTRLTVV.

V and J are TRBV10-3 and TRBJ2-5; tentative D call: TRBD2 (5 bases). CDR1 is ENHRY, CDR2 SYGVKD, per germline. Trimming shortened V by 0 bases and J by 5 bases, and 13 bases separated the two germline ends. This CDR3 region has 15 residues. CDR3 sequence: CAISESRGSVETQYF. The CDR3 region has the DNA TGTGCCATCAGTGAGTCACGTGGGAGCGTGGAGACCCAGTACTTC.

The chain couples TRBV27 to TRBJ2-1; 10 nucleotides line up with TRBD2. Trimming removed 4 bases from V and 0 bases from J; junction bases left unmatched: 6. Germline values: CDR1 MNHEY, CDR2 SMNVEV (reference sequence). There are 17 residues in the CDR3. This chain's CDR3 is CASSSPTSGYSYNEQFF. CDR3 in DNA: TGTGCCAGCAGTTCCCCGACTAGCGGGTACTCCTACAATGAGCAGTTCTTC.

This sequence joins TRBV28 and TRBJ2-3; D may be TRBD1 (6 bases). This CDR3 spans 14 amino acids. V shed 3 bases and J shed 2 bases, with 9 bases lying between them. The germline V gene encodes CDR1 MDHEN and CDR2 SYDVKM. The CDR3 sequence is CASSFTGITDTQYF. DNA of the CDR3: TGTGCCAGCAGTTTCACAGGGATCACAGATACGCAGTATTTT.

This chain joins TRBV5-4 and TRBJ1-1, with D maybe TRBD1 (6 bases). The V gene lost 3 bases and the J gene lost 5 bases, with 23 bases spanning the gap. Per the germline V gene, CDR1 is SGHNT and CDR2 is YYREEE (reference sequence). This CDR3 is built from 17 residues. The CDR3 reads CASSSSPGARGGTEAFF. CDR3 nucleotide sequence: TGTGCCAGCAGCTCGAGCCCAGGGGCCAGGGGCGGAACTGAAGCTTTCTTT.

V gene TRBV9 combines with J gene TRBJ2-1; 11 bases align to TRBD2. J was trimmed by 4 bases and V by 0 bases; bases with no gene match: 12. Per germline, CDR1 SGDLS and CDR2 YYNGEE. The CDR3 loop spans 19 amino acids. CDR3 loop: CASSVEGSGRDTIYNEQFF. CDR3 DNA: TGTGCCAGCAGCGTAGAGGGTAGCGGGAGGGATACTATTTACAATGAGCAGTTCTTC.

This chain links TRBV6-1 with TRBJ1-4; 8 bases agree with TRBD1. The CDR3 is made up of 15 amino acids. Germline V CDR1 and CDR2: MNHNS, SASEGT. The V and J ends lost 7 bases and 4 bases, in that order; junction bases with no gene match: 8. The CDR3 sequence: CASTRQGLHNEKLFF. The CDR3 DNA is TGTGCCAGCACGCGACAGGGGCTTCATAATGAAAAACTGTTTTTT.

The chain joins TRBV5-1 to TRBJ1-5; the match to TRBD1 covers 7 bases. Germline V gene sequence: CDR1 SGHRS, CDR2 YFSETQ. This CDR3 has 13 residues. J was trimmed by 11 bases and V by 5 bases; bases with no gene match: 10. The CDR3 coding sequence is TGCGCCAGCAGTCCCGAGGGGGCATCGACCCAGCATTTT. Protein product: CASSPEGASTQHF.

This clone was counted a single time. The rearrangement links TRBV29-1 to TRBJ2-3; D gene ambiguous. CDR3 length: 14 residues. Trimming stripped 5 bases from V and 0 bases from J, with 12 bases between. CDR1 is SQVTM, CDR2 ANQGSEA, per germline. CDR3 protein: CSVSRVTSTDTQYF. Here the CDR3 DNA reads TGCAGCGTTAGCCGGGTAACTAGCACAGATACGCAGTATTTT.

The CDR3 DNA reads as TGCGCCAGCCGAGGGGACACCACCGGGGAGCTGTTTTTT. It specifies CASRGDTTGELFF. The rearrangement uses TRBV10-2 and TRBJ2-2, with D possibly TRBD1 on 6 matching bases. CDR3 length equals 13 residues. The V and J ends lost 8 bases and 4 bases respectively, with 11 bases between them. Per the germline V gene, CDR1 is WSHSY and CDR2 is SAAADI.

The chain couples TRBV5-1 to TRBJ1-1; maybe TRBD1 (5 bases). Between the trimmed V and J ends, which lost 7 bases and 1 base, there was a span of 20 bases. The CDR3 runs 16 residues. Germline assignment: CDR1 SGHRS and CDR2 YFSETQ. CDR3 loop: CASWSGLATRNTEAFF. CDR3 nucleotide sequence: TGCGCCAGCTGGTCGGGACTTGCCACCCGGAACACTGAAGCTTTCTTT.

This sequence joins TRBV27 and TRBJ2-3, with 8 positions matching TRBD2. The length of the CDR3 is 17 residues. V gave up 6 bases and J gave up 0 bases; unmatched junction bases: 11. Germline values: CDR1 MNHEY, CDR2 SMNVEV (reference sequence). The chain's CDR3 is CASRLGTSELSTDTQYF. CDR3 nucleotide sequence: TGTGCCAGCAGACTCGGGACTAGTGAGTTAAGCACAGATACGCAGTATTTT.

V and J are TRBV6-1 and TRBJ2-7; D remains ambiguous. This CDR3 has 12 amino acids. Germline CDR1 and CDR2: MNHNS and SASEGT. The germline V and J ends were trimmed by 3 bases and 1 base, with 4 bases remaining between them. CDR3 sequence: CASSDISYEQYF. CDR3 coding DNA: TGTGCCAGCAGTGACATTTCCTACGAGCAGTACTTC.

This chain's CDR3 is CASSIGAGAYNEQFF. The DNA of the CDR3 is TGTGCCAGTAGTATAGGGGCGGGAGCTTACAATGAGCAGTTCTTC. The chain uses TRBV19 and TRBJ2-1, with TRBD2 matching over 7 bases. The CDR3 extends over 15 amino acids. V trimming: 1 base; J trimming: 4 bases; junction bases outside the gene matches: 4. Germline loops: CDR1 LNHDA, CDR2 SQIVND (reference sequence).

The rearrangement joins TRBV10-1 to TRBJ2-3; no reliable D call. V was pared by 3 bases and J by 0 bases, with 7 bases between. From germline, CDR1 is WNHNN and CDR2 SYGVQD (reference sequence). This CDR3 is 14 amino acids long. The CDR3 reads CASSDFGSTDTQYF. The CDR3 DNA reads TGCGCCAGCAGTGATTTTGGCAGCACAGATACGCAGTATTTT.

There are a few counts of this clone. CDR3 amino acids: CSVEDYGYEQYF. For the CDR3, the DNA is TGCAGCGTTGAAGATTACGGTTACGAGCAGTACTTC. The V and J genes are TRBV29-1 and TRBJ2-7, with unresolved D. The V gene's germline CDR1 is SQVTM and CDR2 ANQGSEA. The V end was cut by 0 bases, the J end by 4 bases, with 7 bases between. The CDR3 contains 12 residues.

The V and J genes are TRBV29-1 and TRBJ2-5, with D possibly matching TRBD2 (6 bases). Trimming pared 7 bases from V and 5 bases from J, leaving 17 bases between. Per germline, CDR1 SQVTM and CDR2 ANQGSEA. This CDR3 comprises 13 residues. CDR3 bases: TGCAGCGCTGAGGGACTGATTCGTGAGACCCAGTACTTC. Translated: CSAEGLIRETQYF. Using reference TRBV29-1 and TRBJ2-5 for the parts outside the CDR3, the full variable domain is SAVISQKPSRDICQRGTSLTIQCQVDSQVTMMFWYRQQPGQSLTLIATANQGSEATYESGFVIDKFPISRPNLTFSTLTVSNMSPEDSSIYLCSAEGLIRETQYFGPGTRLLVL.

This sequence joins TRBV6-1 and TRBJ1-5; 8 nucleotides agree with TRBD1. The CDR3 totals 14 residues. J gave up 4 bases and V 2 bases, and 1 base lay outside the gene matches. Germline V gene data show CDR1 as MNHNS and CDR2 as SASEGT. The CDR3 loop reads CASSETGGNQPQHF. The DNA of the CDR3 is TGTGCCAGCAGTGAAACAGGGGGGAATCAGCCCCAGCATTTT.

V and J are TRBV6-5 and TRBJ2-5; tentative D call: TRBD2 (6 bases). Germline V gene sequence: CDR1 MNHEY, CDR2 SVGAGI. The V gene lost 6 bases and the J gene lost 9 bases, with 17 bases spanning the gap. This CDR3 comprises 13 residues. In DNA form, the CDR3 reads TGTGCCAGCAGACGGCAGACTAGGGAGGCCCAGTACTTC. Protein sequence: CASRRQTREAQYF.

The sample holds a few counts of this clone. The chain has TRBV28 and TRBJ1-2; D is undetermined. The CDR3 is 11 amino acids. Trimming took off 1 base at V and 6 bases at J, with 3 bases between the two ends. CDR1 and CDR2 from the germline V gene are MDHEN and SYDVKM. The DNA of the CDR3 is TGTGCCAGCAGTTTATTAAATGGCTACACCTTC. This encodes CASSLLNGYTF.

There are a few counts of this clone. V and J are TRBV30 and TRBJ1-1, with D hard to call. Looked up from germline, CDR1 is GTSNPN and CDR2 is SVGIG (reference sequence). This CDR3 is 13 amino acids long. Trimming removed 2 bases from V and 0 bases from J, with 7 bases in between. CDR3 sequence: CAWSPPVNTEAFF. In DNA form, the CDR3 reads TGTGCCTGGAGTCCCCCAGTGAACACTGAAGCTTTCTTT. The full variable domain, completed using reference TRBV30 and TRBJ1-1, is SQTIHQWPATLVQPVGSPLSLECTVEGTSNPNLYWYRQAAGRGLQLLFYSVGIGQISSEVPQNLSASRPQDRQFILSSKKLLLSDSGFYLCAWSPPVNTEAFFGQGTRLTVV.

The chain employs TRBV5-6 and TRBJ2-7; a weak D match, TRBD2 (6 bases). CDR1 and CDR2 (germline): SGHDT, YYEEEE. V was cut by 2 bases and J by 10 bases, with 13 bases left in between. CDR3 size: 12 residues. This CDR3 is CASSLGGAKQYF. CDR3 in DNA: TGTGCCAGCAGCTTAGGCGGGGCGAAACAGTACTTC.

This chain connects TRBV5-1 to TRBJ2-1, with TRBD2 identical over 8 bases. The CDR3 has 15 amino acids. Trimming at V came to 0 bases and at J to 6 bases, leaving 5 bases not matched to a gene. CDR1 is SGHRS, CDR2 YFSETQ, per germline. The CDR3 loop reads CASSLERETGNEQFF. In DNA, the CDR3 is TGCGCCAGCAGCTTGGAGCGGGAGACCGGCAATGAGCAGTTCTTC.

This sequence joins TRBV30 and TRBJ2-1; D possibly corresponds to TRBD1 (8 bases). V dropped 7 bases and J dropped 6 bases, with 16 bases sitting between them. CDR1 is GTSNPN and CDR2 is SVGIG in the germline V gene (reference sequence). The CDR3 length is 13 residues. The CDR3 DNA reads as TGTGCCTCTGACAGGGGAGGGATCAATGAGCAGTTCTTC. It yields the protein CASDRGGINEQFF.

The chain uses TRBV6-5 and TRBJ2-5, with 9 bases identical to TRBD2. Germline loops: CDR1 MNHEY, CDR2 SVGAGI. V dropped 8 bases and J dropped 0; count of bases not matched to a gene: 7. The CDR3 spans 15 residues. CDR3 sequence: CASLRVAGDQETQYF. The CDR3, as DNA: TGTGCCAGCCTCAGAGTAGCGGGAGACCAAGAGACCCAGTACTTC.

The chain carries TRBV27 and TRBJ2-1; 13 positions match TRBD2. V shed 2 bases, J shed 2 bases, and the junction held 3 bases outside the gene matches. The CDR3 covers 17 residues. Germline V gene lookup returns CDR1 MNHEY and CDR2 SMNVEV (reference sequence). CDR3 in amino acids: CASSLLGTSGTYNEQFF. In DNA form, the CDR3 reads TGTGCCAGCAGTTTACTTGGGACTAGCGGGACCTACAATGAGCAGTTCTTC.

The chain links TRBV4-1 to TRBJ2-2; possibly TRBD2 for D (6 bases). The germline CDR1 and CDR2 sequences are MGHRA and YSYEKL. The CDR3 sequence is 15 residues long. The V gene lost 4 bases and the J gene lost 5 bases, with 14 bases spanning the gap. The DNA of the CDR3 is TGCGCCAGCAGCCCCGGGAGTCGCAGGACCGGGGAGCTGTTTTTT. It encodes CASSPGSRRTGELFF.

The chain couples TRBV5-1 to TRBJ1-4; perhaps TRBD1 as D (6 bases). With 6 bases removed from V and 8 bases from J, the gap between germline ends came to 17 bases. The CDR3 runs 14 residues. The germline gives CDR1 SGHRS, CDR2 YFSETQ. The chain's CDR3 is CASTSGWGTEKLFF. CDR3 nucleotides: TGCGCCAGCACCTCTGGGTGGGGGACAGAAAAACTGTTTTTT.